The 14 T cell receptor beta chains below all came from one sample that was sequenced in a study of graft-versus-host responses after intestinal transplantation. Sequenced by immunoSEQ multiplex PCR; TCRdb stores in-frame clones only, minus some. The table lists approximately 68,000 clones, almost 90% of them singletons. The antigens these receptors bind are not known. Sequencing was performed on unstimulated CD8+ T cells sorted from spleen or lymph node cells, taken before transplant. The receptor source for this set is a human donor who was the organ donor for an intestinal transplant.

The chain joins TRBV6-5 to TRBJ2-2; D gene uncertain. CDR1 MNHEY and CDR2 SVGAGI come from the germline V gene. CDR3 length: 13 amino acids. V shed 3 bases and J shed 7 bases, with 9 bases lying between them. In nucleotides, the CDR3 is TGTGCCAGCAGTTATGGTACCGGCGGGGAGCTGTTTTTT. Amino acids: CASSYGTGGELFF.

This sequence joins TRBV4-3 and TRBJ1-4, with 7 bases matching TRBD1. The CDR3 sequence is 17 residues long. The V segment lost 4 bases and the J segment 5 bases; nucleotides outside the gene matches: 13. Germline values: CDR1 LGHNA, CDR2 YSLEER. CDR3 coding DNA: TGCGCCAGCAGCCCAACATCGGGAATCAGGGGGAATGAAAAACTGTTTTTT. Residues: CASSPTSGIRGNEKLFF.

This sequence joins TRBV27 and TRBJ2-7; D is perhaps TRBD2 (7 bases). CDR3 length: 18 amino acids. Germline values: CDR1 MNHEY, CDR2 SMNVEV (reference sequence). Trimming left V 1 base short and J 6 bases short, with 25 bases between. CDR3 DNA sequence: TGTGCCAGCAGTTTATTAGGAACGGGGGGCTCCTTTGTGGGCGAGCAGTACGTC. Translated, it gives CASSLLGTGGSFVGEQYV.

This chain links TRBV28 with TRBJ2-3; 10 bases agree with TRBD2. Germline V gene data show CDR1 as MDHEN and CDR2 as SYDVKM. This CDR3 spans 16 amino acids. V was clipped by 10 bases and J by 0 bases; unmatched bases: 10. The CDR3 here is CATQSGGAYSTDTQYF. The DNA for the CDR3 is TGTGCCACCCAGAGCGGGGGGGCTTATAGCACAGATACGCAGTATTTT.

The chain joins TRBV5-1 to TRBJ1-4; TRBD1 matches at 7 bases. The CDR3 consists of 14 residues. The germline gives CDR1 SGHRS, CDR2 YFSETQ. Trimming cost V 0 bases and J 5 bases; bases outside gene matches: 1. CDR3 DNA: TGCGCCAGCAGCTTGGCAGGGGGAAATGAAAAACTGTTTTTT. Its protein product is CASSLAGGNEKLFF.

This chain connects TRBV9 to TRBJ1-2; TRBD1 might be the D (6 bases). Deletions cut 3 bases from V and 3 bases from J, with 18 bases between. The CDR3 length is 16 residues. Germline V lookup: CDR1 SGDLS, CDR2 YYNGEE. In nucleotides, the CDR3 is TGTGCCAGCAGCGGAAACTTGGACAGATTCTACTATGGCTACACCTTC. It is translated as CASSGNLDRFYYGYTF.

The CDR3 sequence is CASSMGLASLDTQYF. CDR3 bases: TGTGCCAGCAGCATGGGACTAGCGAGTCTAGATACGCAGTATTTT. V usage is TRBV13 and J usage is TRBJ2-3; 10 bases agree with TRBD2. The CDR3 has 15 amino acids. The V segment lost 5 bases and the J segment 5 bases; nucleotides outside the gene matches: 7. Germline V gene lookup returns CDR1 PRHDT and CDR2 FYEKMQ (reference sequence).

This chain connects TRBV5-5 to TRBJ1-2; D is unclear. V was trimmed by 4 bases and J by 7 bases, leaving 17 bases between them. This CDR3 has 14 residues. Germline V gene sequence: CDR1 SGHKS, CDR2 YYEKEE (reference sequence). CDR3 coding DNA: TGTGCCAGCAGCGCGGGTTACAACGGGCGTGGCTACACCTTC. Translated, it gives CASSAGYNGRGYTF.

The chain recombines TRBV28 with TRBJ1-5; 10 bases agree with TRBD1. Germline V gene data show CDR1 as MDHEN and CDR2 as SYDVKM. The CDR3 contains 14 residues. Germline trimming cut 5 bases from V and 6 bases from J; bases unmatched to any gene: 4. The CDR3 spells CASSETGGLQPQHF. For the CDR3, the DNA is TGTGCCAGCAGTGAGACAGGGGGCCTTCAGCCCCAGCATTTT.

The chain recombines TRBV27 with TRBJ1-2, with 10 bases that match TRBD1. Trimming removed 6 bases from V and 3 bases from J; junction bases left unmatched: 16. The V gene's germline CDR1 is MNHEY and CDR2 SMNVEV (reference sequence). This CDR3 is built from 18 residues. CDR3 bases: TGTGCCAGCAGCCGCAGCTCCACCGGGACAGGGGTTCACTATGGCTACACCTTC. Protein sequence: CASSRSSTGTGVHYGYTF.

The chain recombines TRBV5-4 with TRBJ1-1; TRBD1 aligns across 10 bases. Germline V gene sequence: CDR1 SGHNT, CDR2 YYREEE (reference sequence). Trimming at V came to 4 bases and at J to 5 bases, leaving 5 bases not matched to a gene. The CDR3 sequence is 14 residues long. The CDR3 DNA reads as TGTGCCAGCAGCGCTGGACAGGGGGGGACTGAAGCTTTCTTT. This translates into CASSAGQGGTEAFF.

The rearrangement joins TRBV28 to TRBJ2-1; tentative D call: TRBD2 (6 bases). The V end was cut by 1 base, the J end by 4 bases, with 17 bases between. The CDR3 totals 17 residues. Germline V CDR1 and CDR2: MDHEN, SYDVKM. CDR3 DNA sequence: TGTGCCAGCAGTTTATCATACCCGGGACTCACGTACAATGAGCAGTTCTTC. Protein product: CASSLSYPGLTYNEQFF.

This clone occurred once. CDR3 DNA sequence: TGTGCCAGCAGTGAATGGGAGAGTTTCCGCTATGGCTACACCTTC. Amino acids: CASSEWESFRYGYTF. The V call is TRBV25-1, the J call TRBJ1-2; D call uncertain. Deletions cut 1 base from V and 4 bases from J, with 13 bases between. Germline CDR1 MGHDK, CDR2 SYGVNS. CDR3 size: 15 residues.

V usage is TRBV6-1 and J usage is TRBJ1-1, with no clear D. This CDR3 is 15 amino acids long. Germline loops: CDR1 MNHNS, CDR2 SASEGT. V was trimmed by 8 bases and J by 6 bases, leaving 22 bases between them. The CDR3 loop reads CASRMVSRRLSEAFF. The CDR3 bases are TGTGCCAGCCGCATGGTGAGTAGGAGGTTATCTGAAGCTTTCTTT.